A selection of T cell receptor beta chains follows, all from one sample in a study of cytomegalovirus exposure and HLA in healthy donors. Only in-frame clones appear in the TCRdb table, and some are missing; sequencing was by immunoSEQ multiplex PCR. The sample shows 150,000 to 200,000 clones, about four fifths of them seen only once. The sequenced material came from PBMCs. These TCRs come from a man aged 18 to 30 in good health and CMV-seronegative. CDR3s include the opening cysteine and the closing phenylalanine or tryptophan. The D gene is left open where the match is weak. For some rows the clone size is stated as once, few or many, or as a class when expanded; others skip it.

TRBJ1-2 | NA | 14 | TRBV5-4 | NA | TGTGCCAGCAGCCCACCCGGGGAAAAAAGGGGCTACACCTTC | CASSPPGEKRGYTF
TRBJ2-7 | NA | 13 | TRBV7-9 | NA | TGTGCCAGCACTGGACAGCCCACCTACGAGCAGTACTTC | CASTGQPTYEQYF
TRBJ1-1 | NA | 16 | TRBV19 | TRBD1 | TGTGCCAGTAGTATTTGGGGACAGGGCTTGAACACTGAAGCTTTCTTT | CASSIWGQGLNTEAFF
TRBJ1-6 | few | 16 | TRBV5-1 | NA | TGCGCCAGCAGCCCCACAGCAGGCTCCTATAATTCACCCCTCCACTTT | CASSPTAGSYNSPLHF
TRBJ2-6 | NA | 16 | TRBV5-4 | TRBD1 | TGTGCCAGCAGCCCCTACGACAGGGTTGGGGCCAACGTCCTGACTTTC | CASSPYDRVGANVLTF
TRBJ2-7 | NA | 13 | TRBV6-1 | NA | TGTGCCAGCGCTCCTGGGACTCCCTACGAGCAGTACTTC | CASAPGTPYEQYF
TRBJ2-5 | NA | 15 | TRBV7-8 | NA | TGTGCCAGCAGCTTAGCGTCTTTGAGCATCAAGACCCAGTACTTC | CASSLASLSIKTQYF
TRBJ1-1 | NA | 14 | TRBV5-1 | NA | TGCGCCAGCAGCTCACTCGACAGAAACACTGAAGCTTTCTTT | CASSSLDRNTEAFF
TRBJ1-3 | few | 18 | TRBV9 | NA | TGTGCCAGCAGCGTAGCCCCGTTTCCCGGTGACTCTGGAAACACCATATATTTT | CASSVAPFPGDSGNTIYF
TRBJ2-3 | NA | 16 | TRBV11-2 | NA | TGTGCCAGCACCCCCTTTGGCGGGACTAGCACAGATACGCAGTATTTT | CASTPFGGTSTDTQYF
TRBJ2-2 | NA | 14 | TRBV14 | NA | TGTGCCAGCAGCCAAGACCGTAGCACCGGGGAGCTGTTTTTT | CASSQDRSTGELFF
TRBJ1-3 | NA | 15 | TRBV9 | TRBD1 | TGTGCCAGCAACCGGGAGGGGGCCTCTGGAAACACCATATATTTT | CASNREGASGNTIYF
TRBJ2-7 | NA | 15 | TRBV11-3 | TRBD2 | TGTGCCAGCAGCCCTGGGACTAGCGGGAGAGGAGTGCAGTACTTC | CASSPGTSGRGVQYF
TRBJ2-7 | NA | 11 | TRBV20-1 | NA | TGCAGTGCTCGTACTAGCTACGAGCAGTACTTC | CSARTSYEQYF
TRBJ2-7 | few | 11 | TRBV7-9 | NA | TGTTCCAGCAGCCATGCGGGACCCTGGCACTTC | CSSSHAGPWHF
TRBJ1-6 | NA | 16 | TRBV2 | NA | TGTGCCTCCCGTCCCCTGTCCGTGTCCTATAATTCACCCCTCCACTTT | CASRPLSVSYNSPLHF
TRBJ1-2 | few | 16 | TRBV7-9 | NA | TGTGCCAGCAGCGAGAGGGTAGGGCAGATAAACTATGGCTACACCTTC | CASSERVGQINYGYTF
TRBJ2-7 | NA | 13 | TRBV4-1 | NA | TGCGCCGGCAGCCAAGGGGCGCCGGCGGAGCAGTACTTC | CAGSQGAPAEQYF
TRBJ2-1 | NA | 13 | TRBV4-3 | NA | TGCGCCAGCAGCCGCTCATCCGGAGGTGAGCAGTTCTTC | CASSRSSGGEQFF
TRBJ2-7 | NA | 14 | TRBV5-1 | NA | TGCGCCAGCAGCCCGATAGCCGAGACCTACGAGCAGTACTTC | CASSPIAETYEQYF
TRBJ2-7 | NA | 14 | TRBV10-3 | TRBD1 | TGTGCCATCAGTGACGGGACAGGGAGTGACGAGCAGTACTTC | CAISDGTGSDEQYF
TRBJ2-1 | NA | 15 | TRBV19 | TRBD2 | TGTGCCAGTACCCCTAGGACTAGCGTCTACAATGAGCAGTTCTTC | CASTPRTSVYNEQFF
TRBJ1-6 | NA | 15 | TRBV5-1 | NA | TGCGCCAGCACCCAACAGGGATCCTATAATTCACCCCTCCACTTT | CASTQQGSYNSPLHF
TRBJ2-2 | NA | 16 | TRBV4-3 | TRBD1 | TGCGCCAGCAGCTTTGGGGCAGGGGGTTTTTCCGGGGAGCTGTTTTTT | CASSFGAGGFSGELFF
TRBJ2-5 | NA | 13 | TRBV2 | TRBD1 | TGTGCCAGCAGGACAGGGGGCGGAGAGACCCAGTACTTC | CASRTGGGETQYF
TRBJ2-7 | NA | 14 | TRBV4-3 | NA | TGCGCCAGCAGCCAAGATCTGCAGGGCTACGAGCAGTACTTC | CASSQDLQGYEQYF
TRBJ2-7 | once | 15 | TRBV6-5 | TRBD2 | TGTGCCAGCAGTTCCTCTAGCGGGAGGGTAAACGAGCAGTACTTC | CASSSSSGRVNEQYF
TRBJ2-7 | NA | 14 | TRBV7-9 | TRBD2 | TGTGCCAGCAGCTTTACCGGGACTAGCAACGAGCAGTACTTC | CASSFTGTSNEQYF
TRBJ1-3 | NA | 15 | TRBV7-2 | NA | TGTGCCAGCAGCTCGACAGCCACCTCTGGAAACACCATATATTTT | CASSSTATSGNTIYF
TRBJ1-4 | NA | 13 | TRBV19 | TRBD1 | TGTGCCAGTAATGACAGGGCGGGGGAAAAACTGTTTTTT | CASNDRAGEKLFF
TRBJ2-1 | NA | 16 | TRBV7-7 | NA | TGTGCTAGCAGCGCCCGCTACCGGGACACCTCCAATGAGCAGTTCTTC | CASSARYRDTSNEQFF
TRBJ1-4 | NA | 15 | TRBV9 | TRBD1 | TGTGCCAGCAGCGGTGTCACAGGGGTAGGAGAAAAACTGTTTTTT | CASSGVTGVGEKLFF
TRBJ2-2 | NA | 18 | TRBV7-6 | TRBD2 | TGTGCCAGCAGCTTACGGACTAGCGGGAGAGGTAGCACCGGGGAGCTGTTTTTT | CASSLRTSGRGSTGELFF
TRBJ2-7 | NA | 14 | TRBV4-1 | TRBD1 | TGCGCCAGCAGCCAGGGGGACAGTTCGTACGAGCAGTACTTC | CASSQGDSSYEQYF
TRBJ1-3 | few | 16 | TRBV11-2 | NA | TGTGCCAGCAGCTTGACGGGGGTAGAGTCTGGAAACACCATATATTTT | CASSLTGVESGNTIYF
TRBJ2-1 | NA | 13 | TRBV27 | TRBD1 | TGTGCCAGCAGCCGCGGACAGGGTTTCAAGCAGTTCTTC | CASSRGQGFKQFF
TRBJ1-2 | NA | 13 | TRBV14 | NA | TGTGCCAGCAGCCAAGCCATTTACTATGGCTACACCTTC | CASSQAIYYGYTF
TRBJ2-7 | NA | 16 | TRBV9 | TRBD1 | TGTGCCAGCAGCGTAGCCCCGGGACAGGGGGCAGGGGAGCAGTACTTC | CASSVAPGQGAGEQYF
TRBJ2-4 | NA | 14 | TRBV7-6 | TRBD1 | TGTGCCAGCAGCCCACGACAGGGGGCAGACATTCAGTACTTC | CASSPRQGADIQYF
TRBJ1-2 | few | 14 | TRBV7-3 | NA | TGTGCCAGCAGCCTCGGACCAGGGGAGGGTGGCTACACCTTC | CASSLGPGEGGYTF
TRBJ1-5 | NA | 14 | TRBV5-1 | TRBD1 | TGCGCCAGCAGCGACGGACAGGGCAATCAGCCCCAGCATTTT | CASSDGQGNQPQHF
TRBJ2-2 | NA | 15 | TRBV7-2 | TRBD2 | TGTGCCAGCAGCACCGGGACTAGCGTTACCGGGGAGCTGTTTTTT | CASSTGTSVTGELFF
TRBJ2-3 | NA | 16 | TRBV6-6 | TRBD2 | TGTGCCAGCAGCCTATGGACTAGCGGCCACACAGATACGCAGTATTTT | CASSLWTSGHTDTQYF
TRBJ1-3 | once | 15 | TRBV14 | TRBD1 | TGTGCCAGCAGCCTGGGACAGATCTCTGGAAACACCATATATTTT | CASSLGQISGNTIYF
TRBJ2-3 | few | 16 | TRBV5-6 | TRBD2 | TGTGCCAGCAATACCCTAGCGGGGGTTAGCACAGATACGCAGTATTTT | CASNTLAGVSTDTQYF
TRBJ1-2 | NA | 15 | TRBV19 | TRBD1 | TGTGCCAGTAGTAAAACCATGACAGGGAAAGATGGCTACACCTTC | CASSKTMTGKDGYTF
TRBJ2-7 | NA | 16 | TRBV23-1 | NA | TGCGCCAGCAGTCATCACAGGGAAAACTACTCCTACGAGCAGTACTTC | CASSHHRENYSYEQYF
TRBJ2-2 | once | 15 | TRBV7-3 | TRBD1 | TGTGCCAGCAGCTTAGGACAGGGGCGCACCGGGGAGCTGTTTTTT | CASSLGQGRTGELFF